This T cell receptor (beta chain) originates from a study of naive and memory T cell subsets. Study conclusions and caveats: In CD4 and CD8 cells, diversity dropped from naive through EMRA.

Two oligonucleotides, mixed equimolar, formed the beta constant-region primer covering TRBC1 and TRBC2. Four rounds of PCR amplified the ligated cDNA using nested alpha and beta constant-region primers plus SP2. An oligonucleotide with the SP2 primer and a 12-nucleotide UMI was ligated to the cDNA 3' end. One entry per CDR3 protein, called by TCRdb with MiXCR from the UMI-ligation and nested PCR reads. The sample shows about 120,000 distinct CDR3 sequences, 36% of them seen only once. Cells stained for CD3, CD4, CD8, CD45RA and CD27 were sorted into four subsets. The V end was cut by 4 bases, the J end by 3 bases, with 9 bases between. Germline V gene lookup returns CDR1 SGHDT and CDR2 YYEEEE. This CDR3 spans 13 amino acids. Worth noting for this clonotype: Its cognate antigen is unknown.

The genes are TRBV5-6 and TRBJ2-3; D possibly corresponds to TRBD2 (6 bases). The receptor's source is a human donor in good health. Sequenced material: central memory CD4+ T cells from blood. This CDR3 reads CASSKDYTDTQYF. The CDR3 nucleotides read TGTGCCAGCAGCAAGGACTATACAGATACGCAGTATTTT.